One sample yielded the 13 T cell receptor beta chains listed below, sequenced in a study of regulatory T cells in long-lasting Graves disease. Researchers made TCR beta libraries by using iRepertoire HTBI primers and running Arm-PCR on CDR3 regions. TCRdb independently ran MiXCR on the multiplex PCR reads; one entry per CDR3 protein. The sample holds roughly 300,000 distinct CDR3 sequences, 20% seen once. Time point denoted: persistent/refractory GD, antithyroid drugs over 5 years with positive TRAb. With RNA extracted from PBMCs as input, the TCR library was made. Sequenced material: peripheral blood mononuclear cells (PBMCs), taken when the disease was refractory, from a patient treated with antithyroid drugs. Source of these receptors: a female donor with Graves disease.

The J gene is TRBJ2-5, the V gene TRBV9; D uncertain. This CDR3 contains 13 residues. Per germline, CDR1 SGDLS and CDR2 YYNGEE. Between the trimmed V and J ends, which lost 2 bases and 9 bases, there was a span of 14 bases. The CDR3 is CASSVTAGRAQYF. The CDR3 nucleotides read TGTGCCAGCAGCGTGACGGCTGGTAGGGCCCAGTACTTC.

This clonotype was observed at least ten times. V is TRBV7-2 and J is TRBJ2-2; D possibly corresponds to TRBD1 (5 bases). Between the trimmed V and J ends, which lost 4 bases and 6 bases, there was a span of 9 bases. Looked up from germline, CDR1 is SGHTA and CDR2 is FQGNSA. The CDR3 length is 13 residues. This CDR3 is CASSSRVSGELFF. Written as DNA, the CDR3 is TGTGCCAGCAGCTCCAGGGTCTCCGGGGAGCTGTTTTTT.

The sample holds many counts of this clonotype. The rearrangement uses TRBV4-3 and TRBJ1-2; D is uncertain. The germline V and J ends were trimmed by 0 bases and 10 bases, with 6 bases remaining between them. Germline CDR1 LGHNA, CDR2 YSLEER. The CDR3 has 11 amino acids. The CDR3 bases are TGCGCCAGCAGCCAAGATTACACCTACACCTTC. Amino acid sequence: CASSQDYTYTF.

This chain uses TRBV28 with TRBJ2-2; TRBD2 is a possible D gene (6 bases). The CDR3 totals 17 residues. Germline lookup yields CDR1 MDHEN and CDR2 SYDVKM. The V gene lost 7 bases and the J gene lost 0 bases, with 18 bases spanning the gap. The CDR3 nucleotides read TGTGCCAGCATCCCCCGGAGGGCCCCTTCGAACACCGGGGAGCTGTTTTTT. This sequence encodes CASIPRRAPSNTGELFF.

In its sample, this clonotype was seen many times. J is TRBJ2-7 and V is TRBV6-1, with a weak D call TRBD1 (6 bases). V was clipped by 5 bases and J by 6 bases, with 32 bases between them. CDR3 length: 19 amino acids. Germline assignment: CDR1 MNHNS and CDR2 SASEGT. The CDR3 coding sequence is TGTGCCAGCAGTACGCGTCCGATGGGCAGGGGCGAAATTCTTAGCGAGCAGTACTTC. Translated, it gives CASSTRPMGRGEILSEQYF.

This clonotype was recorded many times. The J gene is TRBJ1-4, the V gene TRBV3-1; 9 bases agree with TRBD1. CDR3 length: 16 residues. Germline-derived CDR1 and CDR2 are LGHDT and YNNKEL (reference sequence). V dropped 3 bases and J dropped 4; count of bases not matched to a gene: 6. This chain's CDR3 is CASSHRDRADNEKLFF. CDR3 DNA sequence: TGTGCCAGCAGCCATAGGGACAGGGCGGATAATGAAAAACTGTTTTTT.

This chain connects TRBV7-2 to TRBJ2-5; TRBD1 matches 10 bases. There are 15 residues in the CDR3. Germline V gene data show CDR1 as SGHTA and CDR2 as FQGNSA. The V segment lost 1 base and the J segment 10 bases; nucleotides outside the gene matches: 9. The DNA for the CDR3 is TGTGCCAGCAGCTTAGATGGGACAGGGGATGGAGTCCAGTACTTC. This codes for CASSLDGTGDGVQYF.

This clonotype was seen only once. This sequence joins TRBV5-4 and TRBJ2-7, with D tentatively TRBD1 or TRBD2 (6 bases each). The V gene's germline CDR1 is SGHNT and CDR2 YYREEE (reference sequence). V gave up 3 bases and J gave up 2 bases, with 12 bases separating them. There are 14 residues in the CDR3. CDR3: CASSWRGSPYEQYF. CDR3 sequence (DNA): TGTGCCAGCAGCTGGAGGGGGTCCCCCTACGAGCAGTACTTC. Filled out from reference TRBV5-4 and TRBJ2-7, the complete variable domain reads ETGVTQSPTHLIKTRGQQVTLRCSSQSGHNTVSWYQQALGQGPQFIFQYYREEENGRGNFPPRFSGLQFPNYSSELNVNALELDDSALYLCASSWRGSPYEQYFGPGTRLTVT.

The rearrangement links TRBV29-1 to TRBJ2-7, with no clear D. Germline V lookup: CDR1 SQVTM, CDR2 ANQGSEA. V lost 1 base, J lost 2 bases, and 15 bases lay in between. This CDR3 comprises 15 residues. CDR3 sequence (DNA): TGCAGCGTTGAAGTTGATGATGCCTCCGCCTACGAGCAGTACTTC. This translates into CSVEVDDASAYEQYF.

This clonotype was seen more than once but under ten times. The rearrangement uses TRBV14 and TRBJ1-1, with D uncertain. There are 13 residues in the CDR3. V was trimmed by 0 bases and J by 7 bases, leaving 9 bases between them. The V gene's germline CDR1 is SGHDN and CDR2 FVKESK. Here the CDR3 DNA reads TGTGCCAGCAGCCAAGAGATTTTTTTTGAAGCTTTCTTT. Encoded protein: CASSQEIFFEAFF. The full variable domain, in which reference TRBV14 and TRBJ1-1 provide the parts outside the CDR3, is EAGVTQFPSHSVIEKGQTVTLRCDPISGHDNLYWYRRVMGKEIKFLLHFVKESKQDESGMPNNRFLAERTGGTYSTLKVQPAELEDSGVYFCASSQEIFFEAFFGQGTRLTVV.

This clonotype has just a few counts. J is TRBJ2-7 and V is TRBV5-1; TRBD1 might be the D (6 bases). V was pared by 0 bases and J by 10 bases, with 11 bases between. The CDR3 is 12 amino acids. Germline CDR1 and CDR2: SGHRS and YFSETQ. The CDR3 reads CASSLEQGPQYF. DNA for the CDR3: TGCGCCAGCAGCTTGGAACAGGGCCCCCAGTACTTC.

CDR3 bases: TGTGCCAGCAGCTTAGCTCAGGGGGTTGAGGGCTATGGCTACACCTTC. Translation: CASSLAQGVEGYGYTF. The V gene is TRBV7-9, the J gene TRBJ1-2; 7 nucleotides agree with TRBD1. V trimming: 0 bases; J trimming: 4 bases; junction bases outside the gene matches: 8. Germline CDR1 SEHNR, CDR2 FQNEAQ (reference sequence). The CDR3 covers 16 residues.

This clonotype was counted between two and nine times. The chain recombines TRBV18 with TRBJ2-7; a possible D gene is TRBD1 (5 bases). CDR1 KGHSH and CDR2 LQKENI come from the germline V gene. V shed 2 bases and J shed 1 base, with 9 bases lying between them. The CDR3 is 14 residues long. The CDR3 DNA reads TGTGCCAGCTCACCAGGGGCAGTTTCCTACGAGCAGTACTTC. Translated: CASSPGAVSYEQYF.